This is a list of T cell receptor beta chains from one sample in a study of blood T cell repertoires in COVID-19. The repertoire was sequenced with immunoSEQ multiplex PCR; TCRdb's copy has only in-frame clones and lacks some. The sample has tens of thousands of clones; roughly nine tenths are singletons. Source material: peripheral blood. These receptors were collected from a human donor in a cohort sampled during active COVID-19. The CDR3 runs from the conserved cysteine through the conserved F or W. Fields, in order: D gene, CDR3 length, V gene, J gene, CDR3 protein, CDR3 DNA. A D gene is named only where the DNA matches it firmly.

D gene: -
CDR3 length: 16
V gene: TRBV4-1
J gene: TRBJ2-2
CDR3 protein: CASSQDITGDTGELFF
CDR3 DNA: TGCGCCAGCAGCCAAGATATAACAGGTGACACCGGGGAGCTGTTTTTT

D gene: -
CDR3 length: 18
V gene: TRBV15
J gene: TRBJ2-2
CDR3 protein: CATSRTHPRGGITGELFF
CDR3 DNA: TGTGCCACCAGCAGAACCCACCCCAGGGGCGGAATCACCGGGGAGCTGTTTTTT

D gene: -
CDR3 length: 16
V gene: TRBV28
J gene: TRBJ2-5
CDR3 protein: CASSFVVGGYQETQYF
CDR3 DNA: TGTGCCAGCAGTTTTGTTGTGGGGGGTTACCAAGAGACCCAGTACTTC

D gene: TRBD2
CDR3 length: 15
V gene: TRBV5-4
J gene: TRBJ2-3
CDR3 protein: CASSRPGLGTDTQYF
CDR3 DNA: TGTGCCAGCAGCCGACCGGGACTAGGCACAGATACGCAGTATTTT

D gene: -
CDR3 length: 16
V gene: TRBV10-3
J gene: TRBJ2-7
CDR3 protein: CAISERDRRGSYEQYF
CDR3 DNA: TGTGCCATCAGTGAGCGTGACAGGAGAGGATCCTACGAGCAGTACTTC

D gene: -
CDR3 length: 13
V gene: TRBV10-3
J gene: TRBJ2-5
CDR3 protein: CGASRDLQETQYF
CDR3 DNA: TGTGGGGCCAGCAGGGACTTGCAAGAGACCCAGTACTTC

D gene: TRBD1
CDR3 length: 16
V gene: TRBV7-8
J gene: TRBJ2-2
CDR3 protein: CASSFRDRGGTGELFF
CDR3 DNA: TGTGCCAGCAGCTTTCGGGACAGGGGAGGCACCGGGGAGCTGTTTTTT

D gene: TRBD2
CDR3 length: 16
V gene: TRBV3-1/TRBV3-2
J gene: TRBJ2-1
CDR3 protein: CASSQMTSGLGNEQFF
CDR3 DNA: TGTGCCAGCAGCCAAATGACTAGCGGCTTGGGGAATGAGCAGTTCTTC

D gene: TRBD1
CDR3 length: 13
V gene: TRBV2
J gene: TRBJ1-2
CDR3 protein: CASVRDRTNGYTF
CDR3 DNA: TGTGCCAGCGTCCGGGACAGGACGAATGGCTACACCTTC

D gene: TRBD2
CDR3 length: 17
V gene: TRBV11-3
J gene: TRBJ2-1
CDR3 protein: CASSLAGTSATGDEQFF
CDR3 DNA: TGTGCCAGCAGCTTAGCTGGGACTAGCGCGACGGGCGATGAGCAGTTCTTC

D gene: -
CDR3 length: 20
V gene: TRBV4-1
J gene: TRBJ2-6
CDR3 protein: CASSQEGARVVSSGANVLTF
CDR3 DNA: TGCGCCAGCAGCCAAGAAGGGGCCCGGGTAGTGAGCTCTGGGGCCAACGTCCTGACTTTC

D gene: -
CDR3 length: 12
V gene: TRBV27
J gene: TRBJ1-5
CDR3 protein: CASRSGNQPQHF
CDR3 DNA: TGTGCCAGTAGATCAGGGAATCAGCCCCAGCATTTT

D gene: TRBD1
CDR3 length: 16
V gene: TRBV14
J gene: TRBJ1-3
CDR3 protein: CASSLQRQGSGNTIYF
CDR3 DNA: TGTGCCAGCAGCCTACAACGACAGGGTTCGGGAAACACCATATATTTT

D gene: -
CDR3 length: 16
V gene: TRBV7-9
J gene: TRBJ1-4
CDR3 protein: CASSLMEGRTNEKLFF
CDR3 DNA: TGTGCCAGCAGCCTAATGGAGGGTCGGACTAATGAAAAACTGTTTTTT

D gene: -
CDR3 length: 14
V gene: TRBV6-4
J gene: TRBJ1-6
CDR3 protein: CASSDQGVDSPLHF
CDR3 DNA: TGTGCCAGCAGTGACCAAGGGGTTGATTCACCCCTCCACTTT

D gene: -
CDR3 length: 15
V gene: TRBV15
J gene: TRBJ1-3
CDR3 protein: CATSDYLYSGNTIYF
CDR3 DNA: TGTGCCACCAGCGACTACTTATACTCTGGAAACACCATATATTTT

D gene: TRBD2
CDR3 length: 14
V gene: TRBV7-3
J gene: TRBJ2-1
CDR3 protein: CASSLTGGVNEQFF
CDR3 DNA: TGTGCCAGCAGCTTAACCGGGGGGGTCAATGAGCAGTTCTTC

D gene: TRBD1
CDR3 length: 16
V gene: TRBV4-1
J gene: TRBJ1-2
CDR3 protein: CASSQGYRDRSYGYTF
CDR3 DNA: TGCGCCAGCAGCCAGGGATACCGGGACAGATCCTATGGCTACACCTTC